These 16 T cell receptor beta chains were sequenced from one sample in a study of shared clonotypes between healthy human individuals (TCRdb year 2020). The library was made by the immunoSEQ multiplex PCR assay. TCRdb obtained this table from immuneACCESS and retained in-frame rearrangements with V and J assigned. These tables miss some clones; where compared with another copy, unresolved V genes account for less than half of the shortfall, and the remainder is unexplained. Present in this sample are a few hundred thousand clones, roughly 96% of which were seen just once. The ten largest make up 0.11% of the sample. CD8 naive samples were CD45RO-negative cells positively selected for CCR7, giving a CD45RA+CCR7+ population that excluded TemRA cells. Sequencing was carried out using naive CD8+ T cells sorted from blood. The cell subset or site tag for this specimen amounts to: CD45RA+CCR7+. The receptors were sampled from a woman aged 25 to 39 in good health.

The chain joins TRBV2 to TRBJ2-2; D gene uncertain. V lost 6 bases to trimming and J lost 4 bases, with 12 bases between them. Germline V lookup: CDR1 SNHLY, CDR2 FYNNEI. This CDR3 is built from 14 residues. Here the CDR3 DNA reads TGTGCCAGCAGGGTGGCGTGGGGCACCGGGGAGCTGTTTTTT. Its protein product is CASRVAWGTGELFF.

This rearrangement joins TRBV6-5 to TRBJ1-1; D possibly corresponds to TRBD1 (5 bases). Trimming stripped 0 bases from V and 11 bases from J, with 10 bases between. Germline CDR1 reads MNHEY; CDR2 reads SVGAGI. The CDR3 spans 12 residues. CDR3 in amino acids: CASSYSRDGAFF. The DNA for the CDR3 is TGTGCCAGCAGTTACTCCAGGGACGGGGCTTTCTTT.

This sequence joins TRBV19 and TRBJ2-7, with TRBD1 matching over 10 bases. The length of the CDR3 is 14 residues. Germline trimming cut 6 bases from V and 5 bases from J; bases unmatched to any gene: 7. CDR1 and CDR2 from the germline V gene are LNHDA and SQIVND (reference sequence). In DNA, the CDR3 is TGTGCCAGTAGCCCAGACAGGGGGCGAGACGAGCAGTACTTC. The encoded protein is CASSPDRGRDEQYF.

The rearrangement links TRBV5-4 to TRBJ2-7, with 8 bases identical to TRBD2. Germline loops: CDR1 SGHNT, CDR2 YYREEE (reference sequence). J gave up 2 bases and V 4 bases, and 5 bases lay outside the gene matches. This CDR3 has 14 amino acids. CDR3 coding DNA: TGTGCCAGCAGCAGGAGCGGGAGCCCCTACGAGCAGTACTTC. Translated: CASSRSGSPYEQYF.

The chain uses TRBV4-2 and TRBJ2-7; 10 bases are a match to TRBD2. With V trimmed by 0 bases and J by 7 bases, 9 bases remained unmatched. CDR3 length: 16 amino acids. Germline CDR1 reads LGHNA; CDR2 reads YNFKEQ. CDR3 amino acids: CASSQDLSGRAWEQYF. CDR3 coding DNA: TGTGCCAGCAGCCAAGATCTAAGCGGGAGGGCCTGGGAGCAGTACTTC.

This clone was recorded only once. This chain uses TRBV27 with TRBJ2-3; TRBD1 aligns across 8 bases. The V gene end was trimmed by 2 bases and the J gene end by 2 bases; junction bases not matched to a gene: 3. Per germline, CDR1 MNHEY and CDR2 SMNVEV (reference sequence). The CDR3 covers 15 residues. The DNA for the CDR3 is TGTGCCAGCAGTTTACCGGGACAGGACACAGATACGCAGTATTTT. It is translated as CASSLPGQDTDTQYF.

CDR3 region: CASSVSGFLPDTQYF. The CDR3, as DNA: TGTGCCAGCAGTGTTTCGGGATTTCTCCCAGATACGCAGTATTTT. The chain combines TRBV6-5 with TRBJ2-3, with D tentatively TRBD2 (5 bases). Germline lookup yields CDR1 MNHEY and CDR2 SVGAGI. The CDR3 runs 15 residues. Trimming removed 5 bases at V and 4 bases at J, with 16 bases between.

The chain couples TRBV28 to TRBJ2-7, with D uncertain. From germline, CDR1 is MDHEN and CDR2 SYDVKM. Trimming shortened V by 2 bases and J by 2 bases, and 10 bases separated the two germline ends. CDR3 length equals 14 residues. As DNA, the CDR3 is TGTGCCAGCAGTTTAGTAGCCACCACCTACGAGCAGTACTTC. Protein sequence: CASSLVATTYEQYF.

The chain has TRBV4-1 and TRBJ1-1, with D unclear. The CDR3 runs 14 residues. In germline, CDR1 is MGHRA, CDR2 YSYEKL. Trimming left V 4 bases short and J 1 base short, with 10 bases between. In DNA, the CDR3 is TGCGCCAGCAGCCCCCGGCTAGGGAACACTGAAGCTTTCTTT. It specifies CASSPRLGNTEAFF.

In this sample, this clone turned up once. This chain connects TRBV7-8 to TRBJ2-1; D is ambiguous. Germline lookup yields CDR1 SGHVS and CDR2 FQNEAQ. The CDR3 has 14 amino acids. Trimming shortened V by 1 base and J by 5 bases, and 9 bases separated the two germline ends. CDR3: CASSLVRQDNEQFF. CDR3 nucleotide sequence: TGTGCCAGCAGCTTAGTTCGGCAGGACAATGAGCAGTTCTTC.

The chain links TRBV5-5 to TRBJ2-7, with 10 bases that match TRBD2. In germline, CDR1 is SGHKS, CDR2 YYEKEE (reference sequence). Trimming at V came to 2 bases and at J to 7 bases, leaving 6 bases not matched to a gene. This CDR3 is 14 amino acids long. As DNA, the CDR3 is TGTGCCAGCAGCTTAGCGGGAGGGGTATGGGAGCAGTACTTC. Amino acid sequence: CASSLAGGVWEQYF.

This chain joins TRBV4-1 and TRBJ2-1; D not resolved. From germline, CDR1 is MGHRA and CDR2 YSYEKL. The CDR3 contains 15 residues. The V end lost 5 bases, the J end lost 0 bases, and 11 bases lay between the germline ends. The CDR3 protein is CASSGLGSSYNEQFF. CDR3 DNA sequence: TGCGCCAGCAGCGGGTTGGGAAGCTCCTACAATGAGCAGTTCTTC.

This clone came up once. The V and J genes are TRBV7-6 and TRBJ2-1; D unresolved. The CDR3 has 11 residues. Germline values: CDR1 SGHVS, CDR2 FNYEAQ. The germline V and J ends were trimmed by 6 bases and 5 bases, with 5 bases remaining between them. DNA of the CDR3: TGTGCCAGCAGTACGAACAATGAGCAGTTCTTC. Amino acids: CASSTNNEQFF.

The V call is TRBV5-1, the J call TRBJ1-2; no reliable D call. The CDR3 covers 15 residues. V was clipped by 0 bases and J by 3 bases, with 12 bases between them. Germline assignment: CDR1 SGHRS and CDR2 YFSETQ. The CDR3 region is CASSLDLGFDYGYTF. CDR3 sequence (DNA): TGCGCCAGCAGCTTGGATCTGGGGTTTGACTATGGCTACACCTTC.

The chain couples TRBV15 to TRBJ1-2; TRBD1 is a possible D gene (5 bases). The CDR3 is made up of 14 amino acids. The ends were cut back, 0 bases at V and 8 bases at J, with 13 bases in the middle. CDR1 is LNHNV, CDR2 YYDKDF, per germline (reference sequence). The CDR3 DNA reads TGTGCCACCAGCAGAGATCGTGGGGCTTGGGGCTACACCTTC. This gives the protein CATSRDRGAWGYTF.

This sequence joins TRBV7-9 and TRBJ2-2; D may be TRBD1 (5 bases). CDR1 is SEHNR, CDR2 FQNEAQ, per germline (reference sequence). The V end was cut by 8 bases, the J end by 1 base, with 8 bases between. The CDR3 runs 13 residues. The CDR3 sequence: CASVDRNTGELFF. The CDR3 region has the DNA TGTGCCAGCGTCGACAGGAACACCGGGGAGCTGTTTTTT.